This TCR beta chain was identified during a study of shared clonotypes between healthy human individuals. Study results and caveats: Across subsets, estimated richness was generally greater for naive than for memory populations.

Method: immunoSEQ multiplex PCR; TCRdb's copy keeps in-frame clones and lacks some. Counted here are 1,400,000 or so clones, 98% to 99% occurring once; the ten biggest clones make up 0.36%. V was trimmed by 2 bases and J by 5 bases, leaving 12 bases between them. The CDR3 is 14 residues long. Germline-derived CDR1 and CDR2 are ENHRY and SYGVKD. As to this clone: Its target is unknown.

Input material: naive CD4+ T cells sorted from blood. Specified subset: CD45RA+ positively selected. The TCR originated in a young man in good health. The chain combines TRBV10-3 with TRBJ2-5; no clear D gene. The CDR3 sequence is CAISETKMAETQYF. The CDR3 DNA follows: TGTGCCATCAGTGAGACGAAAATGGCCGAGACCCAGTACTTC.